This TCR beta chain appears in the sequencing data of a study of T-cell memory formation after mild COVID-19. Across the whole study: The two donors had largely donor-specific TCR clusters. Broader study findings: A second wave of clones peaked on day 37, and their SARS-CoV-2 specificity went unconfirmed. Some clones that responded were present in memory (sampled pre-infection), which suggests cross-reactive memory joined.

5'RACE primed at constant segments yielded TCR alpha and TCR beta cDNA libraries bearing sample barcodes and UMIs. MiXCR, applied by TCRdb to the 5' RACE reads, yields one record per CDR3 protein. The sample carries hundreds of thousands of distinct CDR3 sequences, 16% recorded once. This clonotype appeared a few times. Its specificity is unknown. The V gene's germline CDR1 is MNHEY and CDR2 SVGEGT. V trimming: 5 bases; J trimming: 5 bases; junction bases outside the gene matches: 14. This CDR3 has 17 residues. The receptor was derived from a man aged 18 to 30 who had mild COVID-19 (a few samples of this study predate the infection). Cell type and time point are not known. The specimen was PBMCs or a T cell subset sorted from them (not recorded which). The rearrangement links TRBV6-2 or TRBV6-3 to TRBJ2-1; 8 bases line up with TRBD2. This chain's CDR3 is CASSDPPGGGTNNEQFF. The CDR3, as DNA: TGTGCCAGCAGTGACCCCCCTGGCGGGGGGACCAACAATGAGCAGTTCTTC.